These 4 T cell receptor beta chains came from one sample sequenced in a study of shared clonotypes between healthy human individuals. Clones were sequenced by immunoSEQ multiplex PCR, and TCRdb holds only the in-frame ones, with some missing. Of over a million clones in the sample, about three quarters were seen once. The source material was memory CD4+ T cells sorted from blood. Subset defined: CD45RA-negative fraction. The receptor source for this set is a man younger than 35 in good health.

The CDR3 nucleotides read TGTGCCAGCAGTGGCGGGGGACAGGATTACGAGCAGTACTTC. It codes for CASSGGGQDYEQYF. The chain recombines TRBV28 with TRBJ2-7; TRBD1 might be the D (8 bases). This CDR3 has 14 residues. Germline V CDR1 and CDR2: MDHEN, SYDVKM. The V end lost 5 bases, the J end lost 4 bases, and 15 bases lay between the germline ends.

This clone was counted only a few times. The chain links TRBV16 to TRBJ1-2; the D is unclear. Germline V CDR1 and CDR2: KGHSY, FQNENV. The V gene lost 0 bases and the J gene lost 4 bases, with 9 bases spanning the gap. CDR3 size: 14 residues. CDR3: CASSQSQVVYGYTF. The CDR3, as DNA: TGTGCCAGCAGCCAATCCCAGGTCGTCTATGGCTACACCTTC.

This chain uses TRBV5-8 with TRBJ1-6; D uncertain. Germline CDR1 SGHTS, CDR2 YDEGEE. Deletions cut 0 bases from V and 9 bases from J, with 7 bases between. There are 13 residues in the CDR3. The CDR3: CASSLDLTSPLHF. The CDR3 DNA sequence: TGTGCCAGCAGCTTGGACCTGACTTCACCCCTCCACTTT.

Concerning this clone: This may stem from a read error, because a much larger clone lies one nucleotide away. The chain recombines TRBV28 with TRBJ2-6; TRBD2 is a possible D gene (5 bases). The germline V gene encodes CDR1 MDHEN and CDR2 SYDVKM. The CDR3 spans 14 residues. The CDR3 DNA reads as TGTGCCAGCAGTTTGAGGACTGGGGTCAACGTCCTGACTTTC. This gives the protein CASSLRTGVNVLTF.